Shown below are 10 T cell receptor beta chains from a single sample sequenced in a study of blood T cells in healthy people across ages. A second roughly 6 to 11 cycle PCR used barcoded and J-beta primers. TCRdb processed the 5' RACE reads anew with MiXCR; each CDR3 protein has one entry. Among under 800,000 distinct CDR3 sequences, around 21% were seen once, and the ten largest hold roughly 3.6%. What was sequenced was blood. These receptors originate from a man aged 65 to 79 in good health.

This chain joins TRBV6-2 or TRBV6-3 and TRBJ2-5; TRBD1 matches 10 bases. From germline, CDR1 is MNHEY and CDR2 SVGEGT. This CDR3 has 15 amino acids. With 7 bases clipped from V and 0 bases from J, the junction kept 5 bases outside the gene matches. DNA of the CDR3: TGTGCCAGCACAAGGGACAGGGGATACCAAGAGACCCAGTACTTC. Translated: CASTRDRGYQETQYF.

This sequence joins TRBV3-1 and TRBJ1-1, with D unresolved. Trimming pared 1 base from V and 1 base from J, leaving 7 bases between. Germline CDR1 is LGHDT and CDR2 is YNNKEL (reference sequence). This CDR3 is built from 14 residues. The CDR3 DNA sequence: TGTGCCAGCAGCCAAGCCGCCAGGAACACTGAAGCTTTCTTT. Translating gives CASSQAARNTEAFF.

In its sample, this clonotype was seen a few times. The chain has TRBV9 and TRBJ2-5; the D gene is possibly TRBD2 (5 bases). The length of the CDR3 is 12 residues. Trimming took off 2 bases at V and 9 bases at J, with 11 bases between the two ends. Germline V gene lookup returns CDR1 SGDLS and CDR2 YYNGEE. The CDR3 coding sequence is TGTGCCAGCAGCGTTCTAGGAGGCTCCCAGTACTTC. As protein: CASSVLGGSQYF.

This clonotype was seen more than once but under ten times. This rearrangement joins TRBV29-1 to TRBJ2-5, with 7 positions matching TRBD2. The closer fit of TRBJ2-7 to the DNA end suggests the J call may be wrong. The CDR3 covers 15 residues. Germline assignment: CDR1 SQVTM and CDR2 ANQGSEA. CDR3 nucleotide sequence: TGCACCGTACTCGCGGGAGACCAATTTGCCTACGAGCAGTACTTC. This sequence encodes CTVLAGDQFAYEQYF.

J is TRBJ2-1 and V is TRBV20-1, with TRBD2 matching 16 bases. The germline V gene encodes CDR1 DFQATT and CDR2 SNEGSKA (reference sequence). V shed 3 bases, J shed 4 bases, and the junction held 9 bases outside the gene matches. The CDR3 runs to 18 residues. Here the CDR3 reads CSASHGTSGRAWYNEQFF. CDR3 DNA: TGCAGTGCTAGTCACGGGACTAGCGGGAGGGCCTGGTACAATGAGCAGTTCTTC.

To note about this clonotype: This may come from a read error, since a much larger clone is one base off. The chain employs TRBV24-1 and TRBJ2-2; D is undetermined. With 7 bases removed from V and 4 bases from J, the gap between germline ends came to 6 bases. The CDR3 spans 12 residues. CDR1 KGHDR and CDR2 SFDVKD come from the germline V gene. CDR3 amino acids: CATRTGTGELFF. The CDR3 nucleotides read TGTGCCACCAGAACTGGCACCGGGGAGCTGTTTTTT.

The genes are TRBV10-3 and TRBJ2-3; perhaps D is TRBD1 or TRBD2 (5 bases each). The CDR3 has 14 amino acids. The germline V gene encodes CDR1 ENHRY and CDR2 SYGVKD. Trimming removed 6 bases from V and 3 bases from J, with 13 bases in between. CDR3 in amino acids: CAIRKAGGTDTQYF. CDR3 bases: TGTGCCATCAGAAAAGCTGGGGGTACAGATACGCAGTATTTT.

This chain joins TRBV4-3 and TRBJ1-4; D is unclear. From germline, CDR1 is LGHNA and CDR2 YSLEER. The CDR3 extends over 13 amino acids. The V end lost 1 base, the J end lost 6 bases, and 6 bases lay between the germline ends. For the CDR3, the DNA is TGCGCCAGCAGCCAAGGGCCCGATGAAAAACTGTTTTTT. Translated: CASSQGPDEKLFF.

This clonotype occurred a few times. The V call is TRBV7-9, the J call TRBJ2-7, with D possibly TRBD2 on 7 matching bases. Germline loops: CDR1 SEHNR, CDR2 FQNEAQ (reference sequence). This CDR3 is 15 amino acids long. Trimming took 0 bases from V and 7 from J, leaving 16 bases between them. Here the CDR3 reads CASSLAMGGLGEQYF. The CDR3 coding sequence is TGTGCCAGCAGCTTAGCGATGGGGGGGCTGGGAGAGCAGTACTTC.

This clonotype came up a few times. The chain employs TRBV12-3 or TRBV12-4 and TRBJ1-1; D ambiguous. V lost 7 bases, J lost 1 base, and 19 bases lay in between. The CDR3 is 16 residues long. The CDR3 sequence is CASIKGNPEKNTEAFF. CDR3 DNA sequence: TGTGCCAGCATCAAAGGGAATCCAGAGAAGAACACTGAAGCTTTCTTT.